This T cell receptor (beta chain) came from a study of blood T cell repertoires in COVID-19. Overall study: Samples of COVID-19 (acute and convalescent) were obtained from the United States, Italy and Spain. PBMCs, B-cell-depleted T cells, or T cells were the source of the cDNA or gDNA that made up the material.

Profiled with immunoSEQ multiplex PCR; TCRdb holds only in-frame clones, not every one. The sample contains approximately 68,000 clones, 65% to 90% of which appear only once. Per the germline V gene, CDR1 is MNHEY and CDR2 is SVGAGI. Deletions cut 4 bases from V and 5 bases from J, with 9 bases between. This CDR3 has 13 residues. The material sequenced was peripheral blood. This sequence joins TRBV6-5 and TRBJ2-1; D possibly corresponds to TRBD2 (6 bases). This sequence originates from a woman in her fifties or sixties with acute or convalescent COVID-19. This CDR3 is CASSWTKDNEQFF. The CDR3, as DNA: TGTGCCAGCAGTTGGACTAAAGACAATGAGCAGTTCTTC.